The next 24 T cell receptor beta chains were all read from a single sample in a study of blood T cell repertoires in COVID-19. Produced via immunoSEQ multiplex PCR; TCRdb's table is partial and in-frame only. Here the sample spans about 190,000 clones, less than 85% being singletons. Sample: PBMCs or T cells enriched from blood (not recorded which). These receptors all come from a woman aged 25 to 39 who had recovered from COVID-19.

This clone came up once. J is TRBJ1-1 and V is TRBV14; D not resolved. With 5 bases removed from V and 6 bases from J, the gap between germline ends came to 7 bases. Looked up from germline, CDR1 is SGHDN and CDR2 is FVKESK. CDR3 length: 11 residues. As DNA, the CDR3 is TGTGCCAGCAGCTTCCGGTCTGAAGCTTTCTTT. It translates to CASSFRSEAFF.

V gene TRBV24-1 combines with J gene TRBJ2-3, with 7 bases that match TRBD2. The CDR3 spans 16 residues. Trimming cost V 1 base and J 1 base; bases outside gene matches: 4. Germline loops: CDR1 KGHDR, CDR2 SFDVKD. CDR3 amino acids: CATSDFGREGTDTQYF. CDR3 DNA sequence: TGTGCCACCAGTGATTTTGGTCGGGAGGGCACAGATACGCAGTATTTT.

V gene TRBV27 combines with J gene TRBJ2-1, with D possibly matching TRBD2 (7 bases). Germline CDR1 and CDR2: MNHEY and SMNVEV (reference sequence). The CDR3 loop spans 11 amino acids. The V end lost 5 bases, the J end lost 9 bases, and 8 bases lay between the germline ends. CDR3 sequence reads: CASSRGAEQFF. The CDR3 nucleotides are TGTGCCAGCAGTCGGGGGGCTGAGCAGTTCTTC.

The chain links TRBV9 to TRBJ2-5, with 11 bases identical to TRBD2. The germline V gene encodes CDR1 SGDLS and CDR2 YYNGEE. The ends lost 6 bases at V and 5 bases at J; junction bases unmatched: 9. This CDR3 has 15 amino acids. The CDR3 loop reads CASTRGSGGEETQYF. CDR3 nucleotide sequence: TGTGCCAGCACCCGGGGTAGCGGGGGGGAGGAGACCCAGTACTTC.

The chain employs TRBV3-1 (or the pseudogene TRBV3-2) and TRBJ1-2, with 7 bases matching TRBD1. Germline CDR1 reads LGHDT; CDR2 reads YNNKEL (reference sequence). This CDR3 contains 16 residues. After removal of 3 bases from V and 5 bases from J, the junction contained 12 bases not matched to a gene. The CDR3 region is CASSHLLGGGRYGYTF. The CDR3 DNA reads as TGTGCCAGCAGCCACTTGTTAGGGGGCGGTCGGTATGGCTACACCTTC.

V is TRBV7-9 and J is TRBJ1-3; 8 bases map to TRBD1. With 4 bases clipped from V and 4 bases from J, the junction kept 12 bases outside the gene matches. CDR3 size: 17 residues. Germline V gene sequence: CDR1 SEHNR, CDR2 FQNEAQ (reference sequence). The CDR3 region is CASSSEMDRVTGNTIYF. CDR3 nucleotide sequence: TGTGCCAGCAGCTCCGAAATGGACAGGGTTACAGGAAACACCATATATTTT.

The CDR3 region is CASRPPQGFGSPLHF. The CDR3 DNA is TGTGCCAGCAGACCACCACAGGGATTCGGTTCACCCCTCCACTTT. The chain uses TRBV2 and TRBJ1-6; D perhaps matches TRBD1 (6 bases). CDR1 and CDR2 from the germline V gene are SNHLY and FYNNEI. V lost 6 bases, J lost 9 bases, and 18 bases lay in between. The CDR3 spans 15 residues. The full variable domain, its missing parts supplied by reference TRBV2 and TRBJ1-6, is EPEVTQTPSHQVTQMGQEVILRCVPISNHLYFYWYRQILGQKVEFLVSFYNNEISEKSEIFDDQFSVERPDGSNFTLKIRSTKLEDSAMYFCASRPPQGFGSPLHFGNGTRLTVT.

CDR3 DNA: TGTGCCAGCAGCCAAGATAGGGCTAGCGGGGTGGAGACCCAGTACTTC. Translating it yields CASSQDRASGVETQYF. The chain carries TRBV3-1 (or the pseudogene TRBV3-2) and TRBJ2-5, with 9 positions matching TRBD2. Germline V gives CDR1 LGHDT, CDR2 YNNKEL (reference sequence). J gave up 5 bases and V 0 bases, and 7 bases lay outside the gene matches. The CDR3 sequence is 16 residues long.

This clone was seen a single time. The chain employs TRBV5-1 and TRBJ1-6; possible D gene TRBD1, 5 bases. Between the trimmed V and J ends, which lost 4 bases and 7 bases, there was a span of 12 bases. Per the germline V gene, CDR1 is SGHRS and CDR2 is YFSETQ. The CDR3 has 14 residues. The CDR3 is CASSVTGINSPLHF. CDR3 nucleotide sequence: TGCGCCAGCAGCGTCACAGGAATCAATTCACCCCTCCACTTT.

The rearrangement uses TRBV28 and TRBJ2-7; 9 nucleotides align to TRBD2. CDR1 and CDR2 (germline): MDHEN, SYDVKM. The ends lost 4 bases at V and 10 bases at J; junction bases unmatched: 14. This CDR3 spans 15 amino acids. DNA of the CDR3: TGTGCCAGCAGTTCGCCCTCTGAGCGGGGGGTCGTTCAGTACGTC. Amino acids: CASSSPSERGVVQYV.

The J gene is TRBJ2-1, the V gene TRBV7-9; D may be TRBD2 (5 bases). Trimming removed 2 bases from V and 8 bases from J, with 16 bases in between. Per the germline V gene, CDR1 is SEHNR and CDR2 is FQNEAQ (reference sequence). The CDR3 runs to 15 residues. The CDR3 bases are TGTGCCAGCAGCTTAACCATCCCGGGGAATTATGAGCAGTTCTTC. It encodes CASSLTIPGNYEQFF.

This clone has only a few counts. The chain carries TRBV19 and TRBJ1-5; 7 bases are a match to TRBD1. This CDR3 contains 14 residues. With V trimmed by 3 bases and J by 5 bases, 4 bases remained unmatched. Germline CDR1 LNHDA, CDR2 SQIVND (reference sequence). The CDR3 protein is CASSIGQVYQPQHF. The CDR3 DNA reads TGTGCCAGTAGTATCGGACAGGTCTATCAGCCCCAGCATTTT.

This clone was counted a single time. V and J are TRBV15 and TRBJ1-5; 7 nucleotides match TRBD1. J gave up 0 bases and V 5 bases, and 7 bases lay outside the gene matches. This CDR3 spans 16 amino acids. CDR1 LNHNV and CDR2 YYDKDF come from the germline V gene (reference sequence). CDR3: CATSQRGQISNQPQHF. CDR3 bases: TGTGCCACCAGCCAAAGGGGACAGATTAGCAATCAGCCCCAGCATTTT.

The chain recombines TRBV7-9 with TRBJ2-3; 10 positions match TRBD2. Germline-derived CDR1 and CDR2 are SEHNR and FQNEAQ (reference sequence). This CDR3 has 15 amino acids. J lost 5 bases, V lost 2 bases, and 4 bases had no gene match. The CDR3 nucleotides are TGTGCCAGCAGCTTATATAGCGGGAGGCAAGATACGCAGTATTTT. As protein: CASSLYSGRQDTQYF. Based on the CDR3 plus reference TRBV7-9 and TRBJ2-3, the full variable domain is DTGVSQNPRHKITKRGQNVTFRCDPISEHNRLYWYRQTLGQGPEFLTYFQNEAQLEKSRLLSDRFSAERPKGSFSTLEIQRTEQGDSAMYLCASSLYSGRQDTQYFGPGTRLTVL.

J is TRBJ1-3 and V is TRBV29-1; D is unresolved. The CDR3 has 14 residues. Trimming shortened V by 3 bases and J by 0 bases, and 9 bases separated the two germline ends. The germline V gene encodes CDR1 SQVTM and CDR2 ANQGSEA. In DNA form, the CDR3 reads TGCAGCGTTGAGCGGGTCGGCTCTGGAAACACCATATATTTT. This sequence encodes CSVERVGSGNTIYF.

This chain links TRBV4-2 with TRBJ2-1, with 7 positions matching TRBD2. V was clipped by 0 bases and J by 1 base; unmatched bases: 3. Germline-derived CDR1 and CDR2 are LGHNA and YNFKEQ. The CDR3 contains 16 residues. The CDR3 DNA reads as TGTGCCAGCAGCCAAGACCCCGGGGGGTCCTACAATGAGCAGTTCTTC. This gives the protein CASSQDPGGSYNEQFF.

The genes are TRBV27 and TRBJ1-5; D is possibly TRBD1 (6 bases). Trimming removed 3 bases at V and 4 bases at J, with 13 bases between. There are 15 residues in the CDR3. Looked up from germline, CDR1 is MNHEY and CDR2 is SMNVEV (reference sequence). The CDR3 sequence: CASSFKAGTNQPQHF. CDR3 nucleotides: TGTGCCAGCAGTTTTAAGGCAGGGACAAATCAGCCCCAGCATTTT.

This sequence joins TRBV10-2 and TRBJ2-7, with a possible D match to TRBD1 (6 bases). Trimming shortened V by 4 bases and J by 2 bases, and 15 bases separated the two germline ends. CDR3 length: 15 amino acids. Germline assignment: CDR1 WSHSY and CDR2 SAAADI. The CDR3 here is CASSASRAGAYEQYF. For the CDR3, the DNA is TGCGCCAGCAGTGCCTCGCGGGCAGGGGCCTACGAGCAGTACTTC.

V usage is TRBV18 and J usage is TRBJ1-1; 8 bases match TRBD1. CDR1 is KGHSH and CDR2 is LQKENI in the germline V gene. This CDR3 contains 17 residues. The junction had 11 bases not matched to a gene; V was cut back by 0 bases and J by 5 bases. This chain's CDR3 is CASSPPRPGTGGTEAFF. CDR3 bases: TGTGCCAGCTCACCACCCAGACCGGGTACAGGGGGGACTGAAGCTTTCTTT. Full variable domain (outside the CDR3, taken from reference TRBV18 and TRBJ1-1): NAGVMQNPRHLVRRRGQEARLRCSPMKGHSHVYWYRQLPEEGLKFMVYLQKENIIDESGMPKERFSAEFPKEGPSILRIQQVVRGDSAAYFCASSPPRPGTGGTEAFFGQGTRLTVV.

The chain links TRBV3-1 (or the pseudogene TRBV3-2) to TRBJ1-2; the D is unclear. With 1 base removed from V and 6 bases from J, the gap between germline ends came to 9 bases. The CDR3 contains 13 residues. Per the germline V gene, CDR1 is LGHDT and CDR2 is YNNKEL (reference sequence). The CDR3 region has the DNA TGTGCCAGCAGCCAAGGCGGTAGTGATGGCTACACCTTC. Translated, it gives CASSQGGSDGYTF.

V and J are TRBV11-2 and TRBJ1-2, with 9 nucleotides matching TRBD1. The CDR3 spans 13 residues. The germline gives CDR1 SGHAT, CDR2 FQNNGV. V gave up 8 bases and J gave up 4 bases; unmatched junction bases: 5. DNA of the CDR3: TGTGCCAGCTCAAAGGGACAGGGCTATGGCTACACCTTC. It encodes CASSKGQGYGYTF. The complete variable domain, with remaining parts taken from reference TRBV11-2 and TRBJ1-2, reads EAGVAQSPRYKIIEKRQSVAFWCNPISGHATLYWYQQILGQGPKLLIQFQNNGVVDDSQLPKDRFSAERLKGVDSTLKIQPAKLEDSAVYLCASSKGQGYGYTFGSGTRLTVV.

V gene TRBV7-2 combines with J gene TRBJ2-3; TRBD1 agrees at 9 bases. This CDR3 contains 16 residues. The trim removed 3 bases at V and 3 bases at J, leaving 7 bases unmatched. From germline, CDR1 is SGHTA and CDR2 FQGNSA. The CDR3 DNA follows: TGTGCCAGCAGCTTTTCCGCCGGGACAGGGACAGATACGCAGTATTTT. Translation: CASSFSAGTGTDTQYF.

V gene TRBV12-5 combines with J gene TRBJ1-5; D is undetermined. The CDR3 covers 11 residues. Germline assignment: CDR1 LGHNT and CDR2 FRNRAP. Deletions cut 6 bases from V and 4 bases from J, with 4 bases between. The CDR3 coding sequence is TGTGCTAGTGGCGTAAATCAGCCCCAGCATTTT. As protein: CASGVNQPQHF.

The J gene is TRBJ1-4, the V gene TRBV29-1; D call uncertain. Germline V CDR1 and CDR2: SQVTM, ANQGSEA. V was shortened by 4 bases and J by 1 base, with 7 bases between the two germline ends. This CDR3 region has 13 residues. The CDR3 here is CSVAGGTNEKLFF. CDR3 coding DNA: TGCAGCGTTGCCGGAGGAACTAATGAAAAACTGTTTTTT.